These 15 T cell receptor beta chains were sequenced from one sample in a study of CD8 T cells in ankylosing spondylitis. MiXCR, run by TCRdb on the 5' RACE reads, gives a single entry per CDR3 protein. Of 180,000 or so distinct CDR3 sequences listed, approximately 10% are singletons. Sequencing was carried out using blood, either unsorted or a sorted T cell fraction (not recorded which). Every receptor here comes from a male donor with ankylosing spondylitis or in good health (not recorded which).

The genes are TRBV28 and TRBJ2-1; 8 bases are shared with TRBD2. The CDR3 sequence is 16 residues long. V lost 3 bases to trimming and J lost 2 bases; unmatched junction nucleotides: 6. The germline V gene has CDR1 MDHEN and CDR2 SYDVKM. The DNA of the CDR3 is TGTGCCAGCAGTTTTAACGGGCGGGGGGCCTACAATGAGCAGTTCTTC. It codes for CASSFNGRGAYNEQFF.

The chain is built from TRBV7-8 and TRBJ2-7; 9 bases fit TRBD2. J gave up 3 bases and V 2 bases, and 17 bases lay outside the gene matches. The CDR3 spans 19 residues. Germline CDR1 SGHVS, CDR2 FQNEAQ. For the CDR3, the DNA is TGTGCCAGCAGCTTATCGACGAGCGGGGGGCTGCCTAAATACTACGAGCAGTACTTC. Protein: CASSLSTSGGLPKYYEQYF.

This clonotype has at least ten counts. The chain uses TRBV2 and TRBJ2-3, with D unclear. Germline loops: CDR1 SNHLY, CDR2 FYNNEI. The V end lost 7 bases, the J end lost 2 bases, and 4 bases lay between the germline ends. The CDR3 extends over 11 amino acids. The CDR3 bases are TGTGCCAGCACCTTCACAGATACGCAGTATTTT. It encodes CASTFTDTQYF. Looking up the rest from reference TRBV2 and TRBJ2-3 gives the full variable domain: EPEVTQTPSHQVTQMGQEVILRCVPISNHLYFYWYRQILGQKVEFLVSFYNNEISEKSEIFDDQFSVERPDGSNFTLKIRSTKLEDSAMYFCASTFTDTQYFGPGTRLTVL.

This clonotype has ten or more counts. V and J are TRBV6-2 or TRBV6-3 and TRBJ2-2; no reliable D call. The CDR3 length is 13 residues. Looked up from germline, CDR1 is MNHEY and CDR2 is SVGEGT. The germline V and J ends were trimmed by 4 bases and 7 bases, with 10 bases remaining between them. The CDR3: CASSSSKVGELFF. The CDR3 DNA reads TGTGCCAGCAGTTCCAGCAAGGTCGGGGAGCTGTTTTTT.

The table lists this clonotype with many counts. The CDR3 DNA sequence: TGCGCCAGCAGCTTGGAACAGCCATTTGAAAAACTGTTTTTT. It translates to CASSLEQPFEKLFF. V gene TRBV5-1 combines with J gene TRBJ1-4, with no clear D. Germline CDR1 reads SGHRS; CDR2 reads YFSETQ. The CDR3 runs 14 residues. V was pared by 0 bases and J by 7 bases, with 10 bases between.

This clonotype came up many times. The chain joins TRBV5-5 to TRBJ2-1; 13 bases are shared with TRBD2. The length of the CDR3 is 16 residues. V was clipped by 0 bases and J by 8 bases; unmatched bases: 5. From germline, CDR1 is SGHKS and CDR2 YYEKEE (reference sequence). The CDR3 DNA sequence: TGTGCCAGCAGCTTGGTGGGGACTAGCGGGACCTATGAGCAGTTCTTC. Protein sequence: CASSLVGTSGTYEQFF.

This clonotype has a count of ten or more. The chain carries TRBV7-8 and TRBJ1-1; 10 nucleotides match TRBD1. Germline CDR1 and CDR2: SGHVS and FQNEAQ. The CDR3 totals 15 residues. Trimming at V came to 3 bases and at J to 4 bases, leaving 5 bases not matched to a gene. The CDR3 nucleotides are TGTGCCAGCAGCTTGGGACAGGGGACAGCCACTGAAGCTTTCTTT. This encodes CASSLGQGTATEAFF.

This clonotype was seen a few times. For the CDR3, the DNA is TGCGCCAGCAGCTCAACCGGACCGTTCCAAGAGACCCAGTACTTC. This sequence encodes CASSSTGPFQETQYF. The gene calls are TRBV5-1 and TRBJ2-5; D not certain. Germline loops: CDR1 SGHRS, CDR2 YFSETQ. The CDR3 is 15 residues long. V shed 3 bases and J shed 1 base, with 13 bases lying between them.

This clonotype was observed at least ten times. The rearrangement links TRBV5-5 to TRBJ1-5; 9 nucleotides match TRBD1. This CDR3 has 16 amino acids. CDR1 is SGHKS and CDR2 is YYEKEE in the germline V gene (reference sequence). V was clipped by 4 bases and J by 4 bases; unmatched bases: 9. The DNA of the CDR3 is TGTGCCAGCAGCCCTACGGGACAGGGTTCGAATCAGCCCCAGCATTTT. This encodes CASSPTGQGSNQPQHF.

This clonotype was seen many times. V is TRBV2 and J is TRBJ2-1, with 10 bases fitting TRBD1. J gave up 6 bases and V 10 bases, and 3 bases lay outside the gene matches. CDR1 is SNHLY and CDR2 is FYNNEI in the germline V gene. This CDR3 is 12 amino acids long. This chain's CDR3 is CATWTGGNEQFF. The CDR3 DNA reads TGTGCCACCTGGACAGGGGGCAATGAGCAGTTCTTC.

The CDR3 DNA reads TGCAGTGCCTCGGGACAGGTCGTTAGCAATCAGCCCCAGCATTTT. Translating it yields CSASGQVVSNQPQHF. The rearrangement uses TRBV20-1 and TRBJ1-5, with 8 nucleotides matching TRBD1. The junction had 7 bases not matched to a gene; V was cut back by 6 bases and J by 0 bases. The CDR3 sequence is 15 residues long. Per germline, CDR1 DFQATT and CDR2 SNEGSKA (reference sequence).

This clonotype was detected a few times. This chain links TRBV10-2 with TRBJ1-2; D unresolved. Trimming pared 0 bases from V and 5 bases from J, leaving 13 bases between. CDR3 length equals 15 residues. The germline V gene has CDR1 WSHSY and CDR2 SAAADI. Here the CDR3 DNA reads TGCGCCAGCAGTGAGTCGCGGGAGCCGAATTATGGCTACACCTTC. This gives the protein CASSESREPNYGYTF.

In its sample, this clonotype ranks as medium-sized (0.01 to 0.1%). The V gene is TRBV4-1, the J gene TRBJ2-7; D may be TRBD1 (6 bases). The V end lost 1 base, the J end lost 4 bases, and 14 bases lay between the germline ends. This CDR3 comprises 15 residues. Looked up from germline, CDR1 is MGHRA and CDR2 is YSYEKL. CDR3 amino acids: CASSQAGAAEYEQYF. In nucleotides, the CDR3 is TGCGCCAGCAGCCAAGCAGGGGCGGCCGAATACGAGCAGTACTTC.

By share, this clonotype counts as medium-sized (0.01 to 0.1%). The chain combines TRBV5-5 with TRBJ1-1; no reliable D call. This CDR3 comprises 11 residues. CDR1 is SGHKS and CDR2 is YYEKEE in the germline V gene (reference sequence). Deletions cut 0 bases from V and 6 bases from J, with 3 bases between. CDR3 loop: CASSLVSEAFF. The CDR3 coding sequence is TGTGCCAGCAGCTTGGTGTCTGAAGCTTTCTTT.

This sequence joins TRBV7-8 and TRBJ2-2; 8 bases fit TRBD1. The CDR3 spans 18 residues. Trimming took 2 bases from V and 2 from J; bases not matched to a gene: 10. Germline-derived CDR1 and CDR2 are SGHVS and FQNEAQ. CDR3 residues: CASSLNDRGVGNTGELFF. The CDR3 DNA reads TGTGCCAGCAGCTTAAACGACAGGGGCGTGGGAAACACCGGGGAGCTGTTTTTT.